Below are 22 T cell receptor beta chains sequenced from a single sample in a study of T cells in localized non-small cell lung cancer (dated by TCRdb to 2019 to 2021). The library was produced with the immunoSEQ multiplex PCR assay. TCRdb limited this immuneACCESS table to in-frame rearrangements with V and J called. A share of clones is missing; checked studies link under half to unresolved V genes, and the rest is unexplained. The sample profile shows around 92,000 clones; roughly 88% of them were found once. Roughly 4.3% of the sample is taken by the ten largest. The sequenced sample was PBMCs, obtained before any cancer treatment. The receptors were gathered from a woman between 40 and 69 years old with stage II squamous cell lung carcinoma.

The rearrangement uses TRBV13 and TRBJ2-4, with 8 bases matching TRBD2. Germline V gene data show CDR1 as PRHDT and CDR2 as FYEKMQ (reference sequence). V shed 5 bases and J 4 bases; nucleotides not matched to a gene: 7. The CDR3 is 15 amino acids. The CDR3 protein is CASSPPGLGKNIQYF. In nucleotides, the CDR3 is TGTGCCAGCAGCCCTCCGGGACTAGGTAAAAACATTCAGTACTTC.

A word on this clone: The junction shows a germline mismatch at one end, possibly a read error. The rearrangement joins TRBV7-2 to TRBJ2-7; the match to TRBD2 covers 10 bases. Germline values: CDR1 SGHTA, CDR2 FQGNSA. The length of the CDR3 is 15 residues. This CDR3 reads CASSIASGGAYEQYF. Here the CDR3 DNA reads TGTGCCAGCAGCATAGCCAGCGGGGGGGCATACGAGCAGTACTTC. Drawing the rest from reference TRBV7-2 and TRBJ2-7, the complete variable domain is GAGVSQSPSNKVTEKGKDVELRCDPISGHTALYWYRQSLGQGLEFLIYFQGNSAPDKSGLPSDRFSAERTGGSVSTLTIQRTQQEDSAVYLCASSIASGGAYEQYFGPGTRLTVT.

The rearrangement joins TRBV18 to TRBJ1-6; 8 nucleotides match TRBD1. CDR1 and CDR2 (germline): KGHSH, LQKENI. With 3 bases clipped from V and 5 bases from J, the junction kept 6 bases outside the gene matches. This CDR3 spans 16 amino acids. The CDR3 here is CASSPGQARNNSPLHF. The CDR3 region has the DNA TGTGCCAGCTCACCGGGACAGGCGAGGAATAATTCACCCCTCCACTTT. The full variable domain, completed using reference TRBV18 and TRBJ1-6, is NAGVMQNPRHLVRRRGQEARLRCSPMKGHSHVYWYRQLPEEGLKFMVYLQKENIIDESGMPKERFSAEFPKEGPSILRIQQVVRGDSAAYFCASSPGQARNNSPLHFGNGTRLTVT.

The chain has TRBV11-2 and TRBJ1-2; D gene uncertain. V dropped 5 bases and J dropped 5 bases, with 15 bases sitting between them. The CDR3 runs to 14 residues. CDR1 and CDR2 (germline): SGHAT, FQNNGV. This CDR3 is CASSPTFGLYGYTF. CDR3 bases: TGTGCCAGCAGCCCAACGTTCGGATTATATGGCTACACCTTC.

In nucleotides, the CDR3 is TGTGCCAGCAGTGCAGGGGACCTCTACAATGAGCAGTTCTTC. Its translation: CASSAGDLYNEQFF. The chain employs TRBV28 and TRBJ2-1, with D possibly being TRBD1 (6 bases). This CDR3 has 14 amino acids. Germline V lookup: CDR1 MDHEN, CDR2 SYDVKM. The germline V and J ends were trimmed by 5 bases and 3 bases, with 11 bases remaining between them.

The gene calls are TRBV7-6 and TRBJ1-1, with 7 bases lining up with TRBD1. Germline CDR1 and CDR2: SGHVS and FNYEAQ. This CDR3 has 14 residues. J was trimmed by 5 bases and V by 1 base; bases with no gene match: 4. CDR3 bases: TGTGCCAGCAGCTTAGAAGGGGGCAAGACTGAAGCTTTCTTT. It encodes CASSLEGGKTEAFF. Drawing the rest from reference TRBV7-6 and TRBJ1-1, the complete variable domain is GAGVSQSPRYKVTKRGQDVALRCDPISGHVSLYWYRQALGQGPEFLTYFNYEAQQDKSGLPNDRFSAERPEGSISTLTIQRTEQRDSAMYRCASSLEGGKTEAFFGQGTRLTVV.

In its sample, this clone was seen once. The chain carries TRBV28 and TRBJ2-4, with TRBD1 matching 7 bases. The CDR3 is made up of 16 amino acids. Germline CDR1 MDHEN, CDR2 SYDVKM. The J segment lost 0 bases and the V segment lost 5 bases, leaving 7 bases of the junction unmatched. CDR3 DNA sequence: TGTGCCAGCAGTACGTTGACAGGGCTAGCCAAAAACATTCAGTACTTC. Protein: CASSTLTGLAKNIQYF.

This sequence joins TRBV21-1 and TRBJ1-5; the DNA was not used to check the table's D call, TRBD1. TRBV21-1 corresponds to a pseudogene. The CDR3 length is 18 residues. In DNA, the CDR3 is TGTGCCAGCAGCAAAGAAGGTGGGACAGGGTTCGGCAATCAGCCCCAGCATTTT. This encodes CASSKEGGTGFGNQPQHF.

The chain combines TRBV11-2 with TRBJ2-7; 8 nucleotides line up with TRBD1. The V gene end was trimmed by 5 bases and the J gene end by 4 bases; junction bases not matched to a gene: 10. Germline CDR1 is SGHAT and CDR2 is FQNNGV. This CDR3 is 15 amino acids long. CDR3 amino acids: CASSPQTGVGYEQYF. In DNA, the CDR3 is TGTGCCAGCAGCCCCCAGACAGGGGTTGGGTACGAGCAGTACTTC.

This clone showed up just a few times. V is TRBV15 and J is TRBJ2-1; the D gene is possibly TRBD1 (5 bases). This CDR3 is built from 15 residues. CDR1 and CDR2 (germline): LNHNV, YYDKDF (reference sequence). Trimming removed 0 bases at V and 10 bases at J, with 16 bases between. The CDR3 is CATSRDKQAPGEQFF. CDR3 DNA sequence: TGTGCCACCAGCAGAGATAAACAGGCCCCAGGGGAGCAGTTCTTC. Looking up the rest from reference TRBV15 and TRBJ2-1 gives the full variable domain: DAMVIQNPRYQVTQFGKPVTLSCSQTLNHNVMYWYQQKSSQAPKLLFHYYDKDFNNEADTPDNFQSRRPNTSFCFLDIRSPGLGDTAMYLCATSRDKQAPGEQFFGPGTRLTVL.

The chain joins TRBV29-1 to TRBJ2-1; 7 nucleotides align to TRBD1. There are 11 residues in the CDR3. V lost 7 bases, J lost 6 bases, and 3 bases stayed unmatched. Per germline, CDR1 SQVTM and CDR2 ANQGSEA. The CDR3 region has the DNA TGCAGCGCTTACAGGGGCAATGAGCAGTTCTTC. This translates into CSAYRGNEQFF.

This chain's CDR3 is CSPGGFEAFF. The CDR3 DNA follows: TGCAGCCCTGGGGGGTTTGAAGCTTTCTTT. The J gene is TRBJ1-1, the V gene TRBV20-1, with a weak D call TRBD1 (5 bases). Germline lookup yields CDR1 DFQATT and CDR2 SNEGSKA (reference sequence). The CDR3 length is 10 residues.

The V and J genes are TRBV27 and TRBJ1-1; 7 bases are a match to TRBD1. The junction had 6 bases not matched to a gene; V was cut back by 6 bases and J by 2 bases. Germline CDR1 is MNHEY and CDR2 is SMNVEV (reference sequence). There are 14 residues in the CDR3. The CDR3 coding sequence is TGTGCCAGCAGCCTCGGGACAGTCAACACTGAAGCTTTCTTT. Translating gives CASSLGTVNTEAFF.

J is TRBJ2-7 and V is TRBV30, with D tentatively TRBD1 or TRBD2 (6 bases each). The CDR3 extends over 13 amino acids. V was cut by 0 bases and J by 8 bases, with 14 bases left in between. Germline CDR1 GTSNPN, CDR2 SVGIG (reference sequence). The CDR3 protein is CAWSVLGGLQQYF. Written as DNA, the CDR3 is TGTGCCTGGAGTGTACTAGGGGGGCTCCAGCAGTACTTC.

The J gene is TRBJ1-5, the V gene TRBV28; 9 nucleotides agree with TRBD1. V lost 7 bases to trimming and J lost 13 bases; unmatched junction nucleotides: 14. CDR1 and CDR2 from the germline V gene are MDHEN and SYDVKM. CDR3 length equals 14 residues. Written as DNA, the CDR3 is TGTGCCAGCAAGGGACGGGACAGGGTATTCGAACAGCATTTT. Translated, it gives CASKGRDRVFEQHF.

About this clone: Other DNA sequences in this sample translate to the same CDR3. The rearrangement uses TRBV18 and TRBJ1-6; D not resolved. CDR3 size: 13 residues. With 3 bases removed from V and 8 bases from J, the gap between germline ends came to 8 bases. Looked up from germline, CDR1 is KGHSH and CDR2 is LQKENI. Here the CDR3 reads CASSPGGDSPLHF. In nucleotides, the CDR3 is TGTGCCAGCTCACCGGGTGGAGATTCACCCCTCCACTTT.

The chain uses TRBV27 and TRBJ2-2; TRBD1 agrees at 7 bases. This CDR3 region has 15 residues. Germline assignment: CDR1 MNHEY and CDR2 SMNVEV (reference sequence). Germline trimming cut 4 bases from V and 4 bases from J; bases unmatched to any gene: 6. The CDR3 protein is CASSSQGLSTGELFF. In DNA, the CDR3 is TGTGCCAGCAGTTCACAGGGGCTGAGCACCGGGGAGCTGTTTTTT.

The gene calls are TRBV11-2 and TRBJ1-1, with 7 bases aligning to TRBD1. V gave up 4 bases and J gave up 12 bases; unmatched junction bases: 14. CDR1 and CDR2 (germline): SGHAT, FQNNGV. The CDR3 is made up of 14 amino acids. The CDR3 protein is CASSSTGTAEGTFF. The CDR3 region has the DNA TGTGCCAGCAGCTCAACCGGGACAGCCGAGGGGACTTTCTTT.

The CDR3 region is CASSVEGREVDEQYF. The CDR3 DNA sequence: TGTGCCAGCAGTGTTGAGGGGCGGGAGGTCGACGAGCAGTACTTC. This chain links TRBV6-1 with TRBJ2-7; the match to TRBD2 covers 8 bases. Germline loops: CDR1 MNHNS, CDR2 SASEGT. There are 15 residues in the CDR3. V lost 4 bases to trimming and J lost 5 bases; unmatched junction nucleotides: 10.

The CDR3 here is CASSGLIRGWAPLHF. The CDR3 DNA follows: TGCGCCAGCAGTGGTCTTATCAGGGGTTGGGCACCCCTCCACTTT. This chain links TRBV10-1 with TRBJ1-6; TRBD1 might be the D (6 bases). Germline loops: CDR1 WNHNN, CDR2 SYGVQD (reference sequence). This CDR3 is built from 15 residues. The ends were cut back, 4 bases at V and 11 bases at J, with 18 bases in the middle.

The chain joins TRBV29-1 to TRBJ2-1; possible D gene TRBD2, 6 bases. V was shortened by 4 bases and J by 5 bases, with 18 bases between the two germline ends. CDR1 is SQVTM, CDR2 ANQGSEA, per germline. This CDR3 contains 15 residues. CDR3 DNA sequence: TGCAGCGTTGTGGTCGGCGGGAAGGCGGACAATGAGCAGTTCTTC. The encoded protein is CSVVVGGKADNEQFF.

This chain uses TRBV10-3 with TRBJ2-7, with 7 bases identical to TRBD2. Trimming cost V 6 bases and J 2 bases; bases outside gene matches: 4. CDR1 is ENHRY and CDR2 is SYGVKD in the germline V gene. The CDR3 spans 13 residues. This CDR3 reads CAIRWEGTYEQYF. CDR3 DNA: TGTGCCATCAGGTGGGAGGGGACCTACGAGCAGTACTTC.